Each of the 14 T cell receptor beta chains below was sequenced from the same sample in a study of blood T cell repertoires in COVID-19. Only in-frame clones appear in the TCRdb table, and some are missing; sequencing was by immunoSEQ multiplex PCR. Here the sample spans about 220,000 clones, about nine tenths being singletons. What was sequenced was PBMCs or T cells enriched from blood (not recorded which). The receptors were sampled from a woman younger than 45 who had recovered from COVID-19.

The chain couples TRBV14 to TRBJ1-6, with D hard to call. The V and J ends lost 1 base and 5 bases respectively, with 9 bases between them. CDR1 is SGHDN, CDR2 FVKESK, per germline. This CDR3 region has 15 residues. Here the CDR3 reads CASSQASVDNSPLHF. In DNA form, the CDR3 reads TGTGCCAGCAGCCAAGCGTCGGTTGATAATTCACCCCTCCACTTT.

This clone was seen a few times. The V call is TRBV7-2, the J call TRBJ1-1, with D unclear. Trimming stripped 1 base from V and 2 bases from J, with 5 bases between. CDR3 length equals 13 residues. Germline V gives CDR1 SGHTA, CDR2 FQGNSA. CDR3 sequence: CASSLGTNTEAFF. CDR3 coding DNA: TGTGCCAGCAGCTTAGGAACAAACACTGAAGCTTTCTTT.

This clone was seen only a few times. The chain links TRBV6-5 to TRBJ1-1, with no clear D. The ends were cut back, 6 bases at V and 1 base at J, with 9 bases in the middle. Germline CDR1 and CDR2: MNHEY and SVGAGI. The CDR3 covers 13 residues. The CDR3 DNA is TGTGCCAGCAGCCTCTCCCGGAACACTGAAGCTTTCTTT. Residues: CASSLSRNTEAFF.

The chain joins TRBV6-2 or TRBV6-3 to TRBJ1-2; D perhaps matches TRBD1 (6 bases). Germline V gene data show CDR1 as MNHEY and CDR2 as SVGEGT. The CDR3 is 16 amino acids. V was trimmed by 6 bases and J by 1 base, leaving 18 bases between them. The CDR3 nucleotides are TGTGCCAGCAGCCACCCGGGACAAACTCGTAACTATGGCTACACCTTC. Its translation: CASSHPGQTRNYGYTF.

The chain employs TRBV11-2 and TRBJ1-1; D is unclear. V shed 1 base and J shed 0 bases, with 6 bases lying between them. Germline V gene data show CDR1 as SGHAT and CDR2 as FQNNGV. CDR3 length: 14 amino acids. The CDR3 region is CASSLGGMNTEAFF. Written as DNA, the CDR3 is TGTGCCAGCAGCTTAGGAGGAATGAACACTGAAGCTTTCTTT.

V and J are TRBV5-6 and TRBJ2-7, with 11 bases that match TRBD1. The J segment lost 4 bases and the V segment lost 4 bases, leaving 7 bases of the junction unmatched. Germline lookup yields CDR1 SGHDT and CDR2 YYEEEE. CDR3 length: 15 residues. As DNA, the CDR3 is TGTGCCAGCAGCGATGGGACAGGGGGTTGGTACGAGCAGTACTTC. This sequence encodes CASSDGTGGWYEQYF.

The chain carries TRBV11-2 and TRBJ1-5; no firm D call. Trimming stripped 2 bases from V and 3 bases from J, with 11 bases between. The length of the CDR3 is 15 residues. Germline lookup yields CDR1 SGHAT and CDR2 FQNNGV. The CDR3: CASSLSSGNNQPQHF. In DNA form, the CDR3 reads TGTGCCAGCAGCTTAAGCTCAGGCAACAATCAGCCCCAGCATTTT.

This clone was observed once. The V and J genes are TRBV4-2 and TRBJ1-3; TRBD1 is a possible D gene (5 bases). CDR3 length: 15 amino acids. Germline CDR1 and CDR2: LGHNA and YNFKEQ. V was pared by 4 bases and J by 0 bases, with 10 bases between. The CDR3 sequence: CASSPSGNSGNTIYF. The DNA of the CDR3 is TGTGCCAGCAGCCCTTCAGGGAACTCTGGAAACACCATATATTTT.

The chain carries TRBV7-9 and TRBJ1-2; possibly TRBD1 for D (5 bases). The CDR3 spans 13 residues. Germline-derived CDR1 and CDR2 are SEHNR and FQNEAQ (reference sequence). V lost 2 bases to trimming and J lost 6 bases, with 10 bases between them. The CDR3, as DNA: TGTGCCAGCAGCTTAACGAGACAGAATGGCTACACCTTC. This encodes CASSLTRQNGYTF.

This clone appeared a single time. The CDR3 bases are TGTGCCACCGGGGACAGGGGGGGACCCGGCTATGGCTACACCTTC. Residues: CATGDRGGPGYGYTF. The chain has TRBV15 and TRBJ1-2, with 11 bases identical to TRBD1. Germline V lookup: CDR1 LNHNV, CDR2 YYDKDF (reference sequence). The CDR3 has 15 amino acids. V gave up 8 bases and J gave up 4 bases; unmatched junction bases: 9.

This rearrangement joins TRBV5-1 to TRBJ2-7; TRBD2 matches 7 bases. Germline lookup yields CDR1 SGHRS and CDR2 YFSETQ. This CDR3 region has 16 residues. V shed 4 bases and J 2 bases; nucleotides not matched to a gene: 12. CDR3: CASSRGDREIAYEQYF. In nucleotides, the CDR3 is TGCGCCAGCAGCCGGGGGGACCGCGAAATTGCCTACGAGCAGTACTTC. The whole variable domain, remainder taken from reference TRBV5-1 and TRBJ2-7, is KAGVTQTPRYLIKTRGQQVTLSCSPISGHRSVSWYQQTPGQGLQFLFEYFSETQRNKGNFPGRFSGRQFSNSRSEMNVSTLELGDSALYLCASSRGDREIAYEQYFGPGTRLTVT.

This sequence joins TRBV4-3 and TRBJ1-2; D not certain. Germline CDR1 and CDR2: LGHNA and YSLEER. The V and J ends lost 0 bases and 1 base respectively, with 6 bases between them. The CDR3 is 14 amino acids. This CDR3 reads CASSQEPGNYGYTF. The CDR3 DNA sequence: TGCGCCAGCAGCCAAGAACCGGGTAACTATGGCTACACCTTC.

CDR3 amino acids: CASSRGRGINEQFF. For the CDR3, the DNA is TGCGCCAGCAGCCGGGGCCGGGGGATCAATGAGCAGTTCTTC. The chain recombines TRBV4-3 with TRBJ2-1, with D tentatively TRBD2 (6 bases). The CDR3 sequence is 14 residues long. V lost 4 bases, J lost 6 bases, and 13 bases lay in between. Germline V gene data show CDR1 as LGHNA and CDR2 as YSLEER.

The V and J genes are TRBV4-1 and TRBJ1-1; D is possibly TRBD1 (6 bases). V was shortened by 2 bases and J by 7 bases, with 14 bases between the two germline ends. There are 14 residues in the CDR3. Per germline, CDR1 MGHRA and CDR2 YSYEKL. Here the CDR3 DNA reads TGCGCCAGCAGCCAAAATCTTCAGGGGAATGAAGCTTTCTTT. Translated: CASSQNLQGNEAFF.